This T cell receptor (beta chain) comes out of a study of graft-versus-host responses after intestinal transplantation. CDR1 and CDR2 from the germline V gene are KGHSH and LQKENI. CDR3 length equals 14 residues. Unmatched junction bases numbered 6, after V lost 3 bases and J lost 10 bases. There are a few counts of this clone. The target antigen is unknown. This table comes from immunoSEQ multiplex PCR, and its TCRdb copy is limited to in-frame clones, with some not included. The table shows about 99,000 clones, with about 88% occurring only once. The sample here was unstimulated CD4+ T cells sorted from spleen or lymph node cells, taken before intestinal transplant. The chain is built from TRBV18 and TRBJ1-6, with TRBD1 matching 7 bases. This clonotype was obtained from a human donor who received an intestinal transplant. The CDR3 coding sequence is TGTGCCAGCTCACCGGCCAGGGGGAACTCACCCCTCCACTTT. Its protein product is CASSPARGNSPLHF.